The source of this T cell receptor (beta chain) is a study of T cell repertoires in cytomegalovirus infection. Notes on this clonotype: Antigen: not known.

Using its own MiXCR run on the reads, TCRdb lists one record per CDR3 protein. The table has under 95,000 distinct CDR3 sequences, about 44% seen once. This TCR derives from a human donor in good health (CMV status not recorded). Some clones in this sample may be carry-over from other donors' samples. Specimen: CD8+ T cells from cultured PBMCs, collected from culture after CMV antigen stimulation.

This chain's CDR3 is CASSLGVATEAFF. The CDR3 region has the DNA TGTGCCAGCAGCTTAGGGGTCGCCACTGAAGCTTTCTTT. The chain carries TRBV11-2 and TRBJ1-1; D is uncertain. V dropped 1 base and J dropped 4 bases, with 7 bases sitting between them. The CDR3 consists of 13 residues. From germline, CDR1 is SGHAT and CDR2 FQNNGV.